A selection of T cell receptor beta chains follows, all from one sample in a study of cytomegalovirus exposure and HLA in healthy donors. Profiled with immunoSEQ multiplex PCR; TCRdb holds only in-frame clones, not every one. The table lists about 360,000 clones, approximately 90% of them singletons. The source material was PBMCs. These receptors were collected from a woman aged 18-29 years in good health and CMV-seronegative. CDR3s include the opening cysteine and the closing phenylalanine or tryptophan. D genes are given only for firm matches. Rows give clone size only sometimes, using once, few, many, or a class for an expanded clone.

>NA|TRBD1|TRBJ1-1|TRBV15
TGTGCCACCAGCCGTGACAGGGCGGCTTTCTTT
CATSRDRAAFF
>NA|TRBD2|TRBJ2-5|TRBV7-9
TGTGCCAGCAGCGAGGGACTAGCGGGAGAAGAGACCCAGTACTTC
CASSEGLAGEETQYF
>once|NA|TRBJ1-2|TRBV6-1
TGTGCCAGCAGTGAAGCCCCCAGGGTGTGGGGCTACACCTTC
CASSEAPRVWGYTF
>few|NA|TRBJ2-7|TRBV11-2
TGTGCCAGCACCCCCCTCGGAGAGTACGAGCAGTACTTC
CASTPLGEYEQYF
>NA|NA|TRBJ1-4|TRBV28
TGTGCCAGCAGTCAACAAGGACAGACAACTAATGAAAAACTGTTTTTT
CASSQQGQTTNEKLFF
>once|TRBD1|TRBJ2-7|TRBV28
TGTGCCAGCAGTTTCCCGGGACAGGGGGAAAAAAACGAGCAGTACTTC
CASSFPGQGEKNEQYF
>NA|TRBD1|TRBJ2-2|TRBV29-1
TGCAGCGTTAGACAGGGGTCACACACCGGGGAGCTGTTTTTT
CSVRQGSHTGELFF
>NA|NA|TRBJ2-7|TRBV21-1
TGTGCCAGCAGCAAAGTGACACAATGGAGGTCCTACGAGCAGTACTTC
CASSKVTQWRSYEQYF
>NA|TRBD2|TRBJ2-1|TRBV7-6
TGTGCCAGCAGCTTACTTGGTGGGAGGGTCAATGAGCAGTTCTTC
CASSLLGGRVNEQFF
>NA|NA|TRBJ1-2|TRBV29-1
TGCAGCGGGAAGGTGGACAAGGGGGGGGCCTATGGCTACACCTTC
CSGKVDKGGAYGYTF
>few|TRBD2|TRBJ2-7|TRBV28
TGTGCCAGCAGTTCCTGGACTAGCGGGACCTACGAGCAGTACTTC
CASSSWTSGTYEQYF
>NA|NA|TRBJ2-1|TRBV6-6
TGTGCCAGCAGTTTCGGACTAGGGGGCTACAATGAGCAGTTCTTC
CASSFGLGGYNEQFF
>NA|TRBD2|TRBJ2-1|TRBV6-1
TGTGCCAGCAGTGAAGCCTTAGCGGGGGGGCCAAGGGATGAGCAGTTCTTC
CASSEALAGGPRDEQFF
>NA|TRBD1|TRBJ1-2|TRBV28
TGTGCCAGCAGTTTAGAGGGGGCGCCTAACTATGGCTACACCTTC
CASSLEGAPNYGYTF
>NA|TRBD2|TRBJ2-1|TRBV6-6
TGTGCCAGCAGTGCCCCCAAGTCGGGAGGCTACAATGAGCAGTTCTTC
CASSAPKSGGYNEQFF
>NA|NA|TRBJ1-1|TRBV5-4
TGTGCCAGCAGCTCGCAGATGAACACTGAAGCTTTCTTT
CASSSQMNTEAFF
>NA|NA|TRBJ2-5|TRBV2
TGTGCCAGCAGGCCAGGGGCAGGGAGACGGCAAGAGACCCAGTACTTC
CASRPGAGRRQETQYF
>NA|NA|TRBJ1-4|TRBV7-9
TGTGCCAGCAGCTTACTGGGAGGCTCTGGAAGGAAACTGTTTTTT
CASSLLGGSGRKLFF
>NA|TRBD2|TRBJ2-3|TRBV27
TGTGCCAGCAGCTGGGCTAGCGGGACAGATACGCAGTATTTT
CASSWASGTDTQYF
>NA|NA|TRBJ2-6|TRBV28
TGTGCCAGCAGTAACGGAGGTTGGGCCAACGTCCTGACTTTC
CASSNGGWANVLTF
>NA|NA|TRBJ2-3|TRBV6-1
TGTGCCAGCAGTGAAGATAGGGGGAGCACAGATACGCAGTATTTT
CASSEDRGSTDTQYF
>NA|NA|TRBJ2-7|TRBV27
TGTGCCAGCAGTTACTCCCCGGGGGACGAGCAGTACTTC
CASSYSPGDEQYF
>NA|TRBD1|TRBJ1-2|TRBV11-2
TGTGCCAGCAGCTTAGGGGGGACAGGTTCTGGCTACACCTTC
CASSLGGTGSGYTF
>NA|NA|TRBJ2-1|TRBV6-1
TGTGCCAGCAGTGGACACTCCCAATACAATGAGCAGTTCTTC
CASSGHSQYNEQFF
>NA|NA|TRBJ1-6|TRBV5-1
TGCGCCAGCAGCGAGTCGACAGCCCCGCTCCACTTT
CASSESTAPLHF
>few|NA|TRBJ2-1|TRBV28
TGTGCCAGCACCCCGGGGGCGGGAGCTGCCGTACTCTCCTACAATGAGCAGTTCTTC
CASTPGAGAAVLSYNEQFF
>NA|NA|TRBJ2-1|TRBV9
TGTGCCAGCAGCGTAGAACCGTCGGGGATCTCCTACAATGAGCAGTTCTTC
CASSVEPSGISYNEQFF
>NA|NA|TRBJ1-2|TRBV28
TGTGCCAGCAGGGGAGACTATGGCTACACCTTC
CASRGDYGYTF
>NA|NA|TRBJ1-5|TRBV30
TGTGCCTGGAGTGTCAGGCGAAATCAGCCCCAGCATTTT
CAWSVRRNQPQHF
>NA|TRBD2|TRBJ2-2|TRBV30
TGTGCCTGGAGTGGTATAGCGGGAGGTCTGGTCACCGGGGAGCTGTTTTTT
CAWSGIAGGLVTGELFF
>once|TRBD2|TRBJ2-1|TRBV5-1
TGCGCCAGCAGCTTACTAGCGGCACAACACAATGAGCAGTTCTTC
CASSLLAAQHNEQFF
>NA|TRBD2|TRBJ2-1|TRBV27
TGTGCCAGCAGTCCCGGGACTAGCGGGAGGGGACGATTATTCTTC
CASSPGTSGRGRLFF
>NA|TRBD2|TRBJ2-1|TRBV6-5
TGTGCCAGCAGCGGAGCGGGAGAGGCCAATGAGCAGTTCTTC
CASSGAGEANEQFF
>once|TRBD1|TRBJ1-1|TRBV5-6
TGTGCCAGCAGCTTTAGGCATAGAGACAGGGAAACGTCTGAAGCTTTCTTT
CASSFRHRDRETSEAFF